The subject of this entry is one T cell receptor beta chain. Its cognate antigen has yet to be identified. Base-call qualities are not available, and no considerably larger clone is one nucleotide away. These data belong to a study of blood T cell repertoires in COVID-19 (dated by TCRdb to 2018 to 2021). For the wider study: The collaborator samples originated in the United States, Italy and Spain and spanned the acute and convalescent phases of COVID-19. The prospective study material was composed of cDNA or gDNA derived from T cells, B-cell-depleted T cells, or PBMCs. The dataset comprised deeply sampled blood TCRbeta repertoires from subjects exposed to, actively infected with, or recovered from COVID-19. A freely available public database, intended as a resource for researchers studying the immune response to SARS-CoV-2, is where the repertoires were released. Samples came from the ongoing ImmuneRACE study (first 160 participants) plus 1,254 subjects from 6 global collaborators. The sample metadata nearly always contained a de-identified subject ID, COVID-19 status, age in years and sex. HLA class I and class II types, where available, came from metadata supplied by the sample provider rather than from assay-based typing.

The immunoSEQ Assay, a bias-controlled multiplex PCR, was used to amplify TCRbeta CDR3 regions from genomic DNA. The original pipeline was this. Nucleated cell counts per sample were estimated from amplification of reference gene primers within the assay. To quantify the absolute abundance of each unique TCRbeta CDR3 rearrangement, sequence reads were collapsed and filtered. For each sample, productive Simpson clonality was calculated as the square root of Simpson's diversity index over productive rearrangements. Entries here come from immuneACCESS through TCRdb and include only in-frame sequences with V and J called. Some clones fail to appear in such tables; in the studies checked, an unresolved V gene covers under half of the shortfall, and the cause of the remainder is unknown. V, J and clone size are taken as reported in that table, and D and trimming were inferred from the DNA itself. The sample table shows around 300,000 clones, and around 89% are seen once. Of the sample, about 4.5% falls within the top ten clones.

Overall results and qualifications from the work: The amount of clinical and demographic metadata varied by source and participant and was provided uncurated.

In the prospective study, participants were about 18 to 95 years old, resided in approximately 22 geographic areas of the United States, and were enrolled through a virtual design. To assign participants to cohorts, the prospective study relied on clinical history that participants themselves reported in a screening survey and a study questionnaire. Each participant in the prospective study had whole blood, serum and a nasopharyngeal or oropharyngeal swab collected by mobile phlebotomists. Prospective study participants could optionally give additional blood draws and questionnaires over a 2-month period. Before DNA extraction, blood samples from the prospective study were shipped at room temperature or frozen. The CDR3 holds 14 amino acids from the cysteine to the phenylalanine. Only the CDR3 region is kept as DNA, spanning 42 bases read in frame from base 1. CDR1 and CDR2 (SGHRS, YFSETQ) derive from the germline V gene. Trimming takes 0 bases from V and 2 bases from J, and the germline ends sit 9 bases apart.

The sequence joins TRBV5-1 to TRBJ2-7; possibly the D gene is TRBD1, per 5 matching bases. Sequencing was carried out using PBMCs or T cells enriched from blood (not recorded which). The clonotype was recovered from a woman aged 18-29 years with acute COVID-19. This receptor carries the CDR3 CASSLATETYEQYF. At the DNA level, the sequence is TGCGCCAGCAGCTTGGCGACAGAAACCTACGAGCAGTACTTC.